This T cell receptor (beta chain) was captured in a study of T cells in Graves' hyperthyroidism and ophthalmopathy. The CDR3 regions of TCR beta were amplified from RNA transcripts. HTBI primers were employed in a first-round RT-PCR of the TCR CDR3. TCRdb passed the multiplex PCR reads through MiXCR, listing each CDR3 protein once. Here the sample spans approximately 710,000 distinct CDR3 sequences, around 15% being singletons. Trimming removed 2 bases from V and 1 base from J, with 6 bases in between. The CDR3 consists of 13 residues. Germline loops: CDR1 MNHEY, CDR2 SMNVEV (reference sequence). The table lists this clonotype with many counts.

Sequencing was carried out using blood. The receptor was derived from a man over 45 with Graves' hyperthyroidism. This sequence joins TRBV27 and TRBJ2-7; no reliable D call. CDR3 in amino acids: CASSLGFSYEQYF. The CDR3 nucleotides are TGTGCCAGCAGTTTAGGGTTTTCCTACGAGCAGTACTTC.